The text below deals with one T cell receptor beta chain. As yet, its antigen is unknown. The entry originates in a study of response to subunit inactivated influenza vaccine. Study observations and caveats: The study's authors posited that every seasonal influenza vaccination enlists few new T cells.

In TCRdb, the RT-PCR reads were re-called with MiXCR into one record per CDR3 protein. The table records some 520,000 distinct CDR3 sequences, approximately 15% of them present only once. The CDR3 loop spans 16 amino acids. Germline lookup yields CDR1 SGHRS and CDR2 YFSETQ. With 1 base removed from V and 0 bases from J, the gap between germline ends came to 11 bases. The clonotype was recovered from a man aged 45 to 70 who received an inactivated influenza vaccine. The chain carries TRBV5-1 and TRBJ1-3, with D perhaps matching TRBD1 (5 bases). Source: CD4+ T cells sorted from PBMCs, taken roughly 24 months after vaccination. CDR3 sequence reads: CASSLSAGISGNTIYF. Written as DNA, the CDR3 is TGCGCCAGCAGCTTGTCGGCAGGGATCTCTGGAAACACCATATATTTT.